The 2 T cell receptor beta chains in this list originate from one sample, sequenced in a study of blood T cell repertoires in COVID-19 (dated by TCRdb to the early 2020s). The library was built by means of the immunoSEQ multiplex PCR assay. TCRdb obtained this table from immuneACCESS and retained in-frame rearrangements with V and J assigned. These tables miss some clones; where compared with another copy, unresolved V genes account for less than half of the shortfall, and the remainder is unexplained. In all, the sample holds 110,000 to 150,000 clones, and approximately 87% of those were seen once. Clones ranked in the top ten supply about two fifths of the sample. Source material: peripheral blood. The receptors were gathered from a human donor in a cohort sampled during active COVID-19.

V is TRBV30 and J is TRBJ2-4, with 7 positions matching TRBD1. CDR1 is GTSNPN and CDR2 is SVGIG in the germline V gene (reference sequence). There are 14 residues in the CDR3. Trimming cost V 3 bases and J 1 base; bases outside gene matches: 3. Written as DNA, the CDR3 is TGTGCCTGGAGGGAACAGGGGGCCAAAAACATTCAGTACTTC. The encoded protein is CAWREQGAKNIQYF.

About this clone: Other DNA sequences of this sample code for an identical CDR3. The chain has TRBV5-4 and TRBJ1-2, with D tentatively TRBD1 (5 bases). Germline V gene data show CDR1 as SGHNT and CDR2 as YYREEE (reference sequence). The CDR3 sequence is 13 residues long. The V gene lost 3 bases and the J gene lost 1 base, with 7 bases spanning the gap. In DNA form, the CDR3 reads TGTGCCAGCAGCTCTCAGGGTAACTATGGCTACACCTTC. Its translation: CASSSQGNYGYTF.